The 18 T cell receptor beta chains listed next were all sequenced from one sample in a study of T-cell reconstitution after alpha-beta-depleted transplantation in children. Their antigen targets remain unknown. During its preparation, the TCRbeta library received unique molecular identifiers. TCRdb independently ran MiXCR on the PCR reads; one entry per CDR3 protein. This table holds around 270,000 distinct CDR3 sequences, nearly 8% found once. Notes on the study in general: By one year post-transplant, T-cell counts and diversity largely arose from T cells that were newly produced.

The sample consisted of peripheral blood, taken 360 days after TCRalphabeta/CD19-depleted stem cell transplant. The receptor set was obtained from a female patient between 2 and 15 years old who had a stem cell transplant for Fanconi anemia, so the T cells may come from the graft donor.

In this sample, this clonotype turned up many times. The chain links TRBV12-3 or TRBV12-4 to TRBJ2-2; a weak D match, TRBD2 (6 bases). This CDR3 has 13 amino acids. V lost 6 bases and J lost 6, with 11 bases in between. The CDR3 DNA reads TGTGCCAGCAGCCACTCGGGGGCCGGGGAGCTGTTTTTT. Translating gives CASSHSGAGELFF.

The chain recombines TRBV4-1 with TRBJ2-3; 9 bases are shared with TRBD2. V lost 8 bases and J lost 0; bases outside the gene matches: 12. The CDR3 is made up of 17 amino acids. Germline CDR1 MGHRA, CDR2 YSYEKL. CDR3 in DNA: TGCGCCAGCGGCGGGGGGGGAAGACAGGGAAGCACAGATACGCAGTATTTT. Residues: CASGGGGRQGSTDTQYF.

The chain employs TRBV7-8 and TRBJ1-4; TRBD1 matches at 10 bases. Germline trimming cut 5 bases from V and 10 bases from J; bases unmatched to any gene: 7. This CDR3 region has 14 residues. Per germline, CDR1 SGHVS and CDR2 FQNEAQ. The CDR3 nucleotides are TGTGCCAGCAGCCCGACAGGGGGCGGGGGAAAACTGTTTTTT. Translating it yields CASSPTGGGGKLFF.

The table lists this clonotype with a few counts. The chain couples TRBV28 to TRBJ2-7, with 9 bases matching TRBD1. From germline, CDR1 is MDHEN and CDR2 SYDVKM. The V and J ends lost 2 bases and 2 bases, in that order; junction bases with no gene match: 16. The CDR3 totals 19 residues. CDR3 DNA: TGTGCCAGCAGTTTAACACAGGGGGCGAATCAGGAGCCGACCTACGAGCAGTACTTC. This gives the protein CASSLTQGANQEPTYEQYF.

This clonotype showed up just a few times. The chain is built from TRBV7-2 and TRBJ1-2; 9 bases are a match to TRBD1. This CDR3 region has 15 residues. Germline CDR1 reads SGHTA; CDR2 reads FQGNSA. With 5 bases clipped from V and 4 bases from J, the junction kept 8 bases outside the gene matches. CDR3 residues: CASSLGQGGVYGYTF. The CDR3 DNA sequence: TGTGCCAGCAGCCTGGGACAGGGAGGGGTCTATGGCTACACCTTC.

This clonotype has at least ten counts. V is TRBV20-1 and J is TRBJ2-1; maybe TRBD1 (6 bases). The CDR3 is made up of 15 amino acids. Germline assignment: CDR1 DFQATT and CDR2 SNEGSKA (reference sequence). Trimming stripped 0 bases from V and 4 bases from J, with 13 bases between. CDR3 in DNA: TGCAGTGCTAGAGACCGCCTGGGGGCGTACAATGAGCAGTTCTTC. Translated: CSARDRLGAYNEQFF.

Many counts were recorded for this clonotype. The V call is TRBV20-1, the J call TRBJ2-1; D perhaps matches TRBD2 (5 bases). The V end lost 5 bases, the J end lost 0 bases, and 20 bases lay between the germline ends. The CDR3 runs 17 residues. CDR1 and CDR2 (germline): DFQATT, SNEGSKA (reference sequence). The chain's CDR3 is CSALHIWPSFSYNEQFF. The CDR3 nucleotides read TGCAGTGCTCTCCATATTTGGCCTAGCTTCTCCTACAATGAGCAGTTCTTC.

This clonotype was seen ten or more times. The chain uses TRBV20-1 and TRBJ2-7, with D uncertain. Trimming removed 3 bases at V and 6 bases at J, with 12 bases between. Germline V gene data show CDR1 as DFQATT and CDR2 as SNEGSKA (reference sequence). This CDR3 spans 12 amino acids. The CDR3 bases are TGCAGTGCTAGCCGGGCAGGTGGCGAGCAGTACTTC. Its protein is CSASRAGGEQYF.

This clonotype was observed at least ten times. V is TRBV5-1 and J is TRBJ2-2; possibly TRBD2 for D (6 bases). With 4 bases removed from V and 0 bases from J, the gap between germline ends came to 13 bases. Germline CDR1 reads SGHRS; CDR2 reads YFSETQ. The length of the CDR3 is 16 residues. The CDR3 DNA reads TGCGCCAGCAGCCCCCTCGGGACTCCGAACACCGGGGAGCTGTTTTTT. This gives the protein CASSPLGTPNTGELFF.

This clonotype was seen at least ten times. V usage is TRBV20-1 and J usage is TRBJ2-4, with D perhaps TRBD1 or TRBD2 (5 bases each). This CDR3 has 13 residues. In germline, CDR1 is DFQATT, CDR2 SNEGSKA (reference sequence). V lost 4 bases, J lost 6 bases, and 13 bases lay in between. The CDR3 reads CSAIQGRGNIQYF. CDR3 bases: TGCAGTGCTATTCAGGGCCGGGGAAACATTCAGTACTTC.

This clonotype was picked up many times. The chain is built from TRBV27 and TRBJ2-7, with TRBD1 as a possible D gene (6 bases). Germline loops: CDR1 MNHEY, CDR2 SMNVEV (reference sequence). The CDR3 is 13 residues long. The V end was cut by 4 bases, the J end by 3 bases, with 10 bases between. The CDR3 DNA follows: TGTGCCAGCAGTTGGGACACCAACTACGAGCAGTACTTC. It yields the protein CASSWDTNYEQYF.

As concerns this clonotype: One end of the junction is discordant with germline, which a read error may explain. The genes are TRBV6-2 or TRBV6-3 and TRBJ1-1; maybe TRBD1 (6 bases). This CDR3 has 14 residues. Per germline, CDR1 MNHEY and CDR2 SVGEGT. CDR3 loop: CASRYYRADTEAFF. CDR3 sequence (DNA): TGTGCCAGCAGATACTACAGGGCGGACACTGAAGCTTTCTTT.

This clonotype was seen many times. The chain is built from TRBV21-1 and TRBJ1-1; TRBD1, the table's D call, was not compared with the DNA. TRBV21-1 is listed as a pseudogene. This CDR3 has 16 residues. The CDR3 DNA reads TGTGCCAGCAGCAAATCCGACAGGGAGGTGAACACTGAAGCTTTCTTT. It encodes CASSKSDREVNTEAFF.

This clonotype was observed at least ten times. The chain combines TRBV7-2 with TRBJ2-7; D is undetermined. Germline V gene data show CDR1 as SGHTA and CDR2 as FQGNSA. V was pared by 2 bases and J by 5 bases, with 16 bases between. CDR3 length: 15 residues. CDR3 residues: CASSLIASEFDEQYF. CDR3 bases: TGTGCCAGCAGCTTAATAGCAAGTGAGTTCGACGAGCAGTACTTC.

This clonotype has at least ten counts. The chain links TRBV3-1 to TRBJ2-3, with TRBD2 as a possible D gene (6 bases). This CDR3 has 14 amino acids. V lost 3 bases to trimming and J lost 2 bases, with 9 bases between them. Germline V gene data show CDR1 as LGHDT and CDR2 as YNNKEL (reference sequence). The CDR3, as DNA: TGTGCCAGCAGCCAGCTAGCGTACACAGATACGCAGTATTTT. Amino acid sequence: CASSQLAYTDTQYF.

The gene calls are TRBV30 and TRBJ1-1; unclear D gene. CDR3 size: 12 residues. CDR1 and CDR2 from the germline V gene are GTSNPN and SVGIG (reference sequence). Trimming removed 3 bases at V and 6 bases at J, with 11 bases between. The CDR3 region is CAWRSGIAEAFF. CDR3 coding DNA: TGTGCCTGGAGATCGGGGATCGCTGAAGCTTTCTTT.

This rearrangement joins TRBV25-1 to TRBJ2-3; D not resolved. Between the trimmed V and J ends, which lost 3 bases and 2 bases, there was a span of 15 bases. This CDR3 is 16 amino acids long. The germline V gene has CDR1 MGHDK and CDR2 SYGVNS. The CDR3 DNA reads TGTGCCAGCAGTGAGCCCCTGACTCCCTTCACAGATACGCAGTATTTT. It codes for CASSEPLTPFTDTQYF. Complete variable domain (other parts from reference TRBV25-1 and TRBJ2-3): EADIYQTPRYLVIGTGKKITLECSQTMGHDKMYWYQQDPGMELHLIHYSYGVNSTEKGDLSSESTVSRIRTEHFPLTLESARPSHTSQYLCASSEPLTPFTDTQYFGPGTRLTVL.

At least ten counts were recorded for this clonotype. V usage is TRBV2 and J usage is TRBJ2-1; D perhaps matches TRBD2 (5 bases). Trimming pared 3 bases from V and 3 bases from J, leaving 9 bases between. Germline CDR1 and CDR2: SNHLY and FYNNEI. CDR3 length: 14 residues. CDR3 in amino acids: CASSDQRNYNEQFF. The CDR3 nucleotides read TGTGCCAGCAGTGACCAGCGGAACTACAATGAGCAGTTCTTC.